The 9 T cell receptor beta chains below come from one sample, sequenced in a study of T cells in localized non-small cell lung cancer. Clones were sequenced by immunoSEQ multiplex PCR, and TCRdb holds only the in-frame ones, with some missing. The sample shows approximately 15,000 clones, about 90% of them seen only once. Specimen: peripheral blood mononuclear cells, collected before any cancer treatment. Every receptor here comes from a woman between 35 and 70 years old with stage III lung adenocarcinoma.

V gene TRBV5-5 combines with J gene TRBJ1-5; D is possibly TRBD1 (6 bases). The germline V and J ends were trimmed by 4 bases and 7 bases, with 15 bases remaining between them. Germline V lookup: CDR1 SGHKS, CDR2 YYEKEE (reference sequence). This CDR3 comprises 14 residues. The chain's CDR3 is CASSPRQDRQPQHF. In DNA, the CDR3 is TGTGCCAGCAGCCCGAGACAGGACCGGCAGCCCCAGCATTTT.

This chain uses TRBV7-8 with TRBJ1-2, with 9 positions matching TRBD1. The trim removed 4 bases at V and 0 bases at J, leaving 3 bases unmatched. Germline CDR1 reads SGHVS; CDR2 reads FQNEAQ. This CDR3 comprises 15 residues. The CDR3 loop reads CASSSGTGSNYGYTF. In DNA, the CDR3 is TGTGCCAGCAGCTCCGGGACAGGGTCTAACTATGGCTACACCTTC. The whole variable domain, remainder taken from reference TRBV7-8 and TRBJ1-2, is GAGVSQSPRYKVAKRGQDVALRCDPISGHVSLFWYQQALGQGPEFLTYFQNEAQLDKSGLPSDRFFAERPEGSVSTLKIQRTQQEDSAVYLCASSSGTGSNYGYTFGSGTRLTVV.

The chain employs TRBV6-6 and TRBJ1-6; no clear D gene. The length of the CDR3 is 13 residues. Germline CDR1 is MNHNY and CDR2 is SVGAGI (reference sequence). The V end was cut by 4 bases, the J end by 12 bases, with 13 bases between. CDR3 amino acids: CASSLTVRGPLHF. DNA for the CDR3: TGTGCCAGCAGTTTGACGGTTCGGGGACCCCTCCACTTT.

The rearrangement links TRBV11-3 to TRBJ1-4; D uncertain. The CDR3 is 15 amino acids. The V gene lost 5 bases and the J gene lost 8 bases, with 18 bases spanning the gap. Germline V gene sequence: CDR1 SGHNT, CDR2 YENEEA. The CDR3: CASSGRQRDREKLFF. DNA of the CDR3: TGTGCCAGCAGCGGCCGACAAAGGGATAGAGAAAAACTGTTTTTT.

The chain has TRBV14 and TRBJ2-5; TRBD1 agrees at 10 bases. CDR3 length equals 14 residues. V was clipped by 5 bases and J by 3 bases; unmatched bases: 3. Germline V lookup: CDR1 SGHDN, CDR2 FVKESK. In DNA, the CDR3 is TGTGCCAGCAGCGCGGACAGGGGGAAAGAGACCCAGTACTTC. It yields the protein CASSADRGKETQYF.

The J gene is TRBJ1-5, the V gene TRBV18; TRBD1 agrees at 7 bases. V shed 2 bases and J 5 bases; nucleotides not matched to a gene: 0. Germline V gives CDR1 KGHSH, CDR2 LQKENI. The CDR3 is 13 residues long. In DNA form, the CDR3 reads TGTGCCAGCTCACCAACAGGGGATCAGCCCCAGCATTTT. This translates into CASSPTGDQPQHF.

The J gene is TRBJ2-2, the V gene TRBV5-1, with D possibly matching TRBD2 (6 bases). CDR3 size: 15 residues. Per germline, CDR1 SGHRS and CDR2 YFSETQ. V lost 1 base, J lost 3 bases, and 10 bases lay in between. The CDR3 loop is CASSLTTGDTGELFF. The CDR3 region has the DNA TGCGCCAGCAGCTTGACAACGGGGGACACCGGGGAGCTGTTTTTT.

The chain recombines TRBV5-1 with TRBJ2-3; D is uncertain. Germline CDR1 reads SGHRS; CDR2 reads YFSETQ. The CDR3 contains 15 residues. Trimming took off 0 bases at V and 3 bases at J, with 11 bases between the two ends. In DNA form, the CDR3 reads TGCGCCAGCAGCTTGGGTAACACCGCAACAGATACGCAGTATTTT. Translating gives CASSLGNTATDTQYF.

The rearrangement uses TRBV6-1 and TRBJ1-6; D perhaps matches TRBD1 (5 bases). CDR1 is MNHNS, CDR2 SASEGT, per germline. The ends were cut back, 3 bases at V and 0 bases at J, with 9 bases in the middle. This CDR3 spans 16 amino acids. In DNA form, the CDR3 reads TGTGCCAGCAGTGAGGGGACTAGCTCCTATAATTCACCCCTCCACTTT. Residues: CASSEGTSSYNSPLHF.